This T cell receptor (beta chain) appears in the sequencing data of a study of blood T cells in healthy people across ages. Staff drew about 10 milliliters of peripheral blood from each donor. Each sample gave at least 6 million isolated PBMCs. Germline V lookup: CDR1 SEHNR, CDR2 FQNEAQ (reference sequence). The CDR3 covers 17 residues. Together with a sample-barcoded 5' primer, a J-beta primer mix was included in a second PCR lasting about 6 to 12 cycles. Each CDR3 protein is one row after TCRdb ran MiXCR on the 5' RACE reads. In the table there are about 1.4 million distinct CDR3 sequences, approximately 59% of which are singletons.

The J gene is TRBJ2-5, the V gene TRBV7-9; 8 nucleotides agree with TRBD1. Matching the DNA end better, TRBJ2-7 makes the J call doubtful. The sample was blood. This receptor was obtained from a man aged 18 to 35 in good health. CDR3 coding DNA: TGTGCCAGTAGCCCCCCCCTCCCGGGACAGGCCGACTACGAGCAGTACTTC. Protein: CASSPPLPGQADYEQYF.